The present entry profiles one T cell receptor beta chain with its context. This sample is drawn from a study of blood T cell repertoires in COVID-19. Study-level information: The origin of the acute and convalescent COVID-19 samples was the United States, Italy and Spain. From T cells, B-cell-depleted T cells, or PBMCs came the material, which was cDNA or gDNA.

Authors' processing steps: Reference gene primer amplification in the assay estimated nucleated cell counts. Produced via immunoSEQ multiplex PCR; TCRdb's table is partial and in-frame only. The D gene and trimming were derived from the DNA, and the V and J assignments and clone size from that table. The sample consists of some 220,000 clones, about 84% of them appearing once. The CDR3 has 16 residues. The ends lost 0 bases at V and 3 bases at J; junction bases unmatched: 5. CDR1 and CDR2 (germline): LGHNA, YSLEER. Sequencing input: peripheral blood. The TCR comes from a human donor in a cohort sampled during active COVID-19. The chain has TRBV4-3 and TRBJ1-5; 7 nucleotides align to TRBD1. The CDR3 coding sequence is TGCGCCAGCAGCCAAGAAACAGGGGCGGTCAATCAGCCCCAGCATTTT. It specifies CASSQETGAVNQPQHF.